These 23 T cell receptor beta chains were sequenced from one sample in a study of tumour-infiltrating T cells in Burkitt lymphoma (dated by TCRdb to about 2020). The library was produced with the immunoSEQ multiplex PCR assay. TCRdb stores this immuneACCESS table with in-frame sequences only. Part of the clones is absent; in the studies checked, under half of the shortfall reflects unresolved V genes, and no reason is known for the rest. The sample table lists more than 45,000 clones, 30% to 40% of them with a count of one. The ten most abundant clones make up 2.9% of the sample. The sequenced sample was tumor tissue. These receptors were collected from a human donor with Burkitt lymphoma.

The chain couples TRBV7-2 to TRBJ2-7; no definite D call. Trimming pared 2 bases from V and 3 bases from J, leaving 8 bases between. Per the germline V gene, CDR1 is SGHTA and CDR2 is FQGNSA. This CDR3 region has 13 residues. The CDR3 nucleotides are TGTGCCAGCAGCTTACTTGGGGTCTACGAGCAGTACTTC. Translation: CASSLLGVYEQYF.

This clone was seen only a few times. V and J are TRBV14 and TRBJ1-2; TRBD1 matches 7 bases. The CDR3 is 14 residues long. In germline, CDR1 is SGHDN, CDR2 FVKESK. J lost 8 bases, V lost 2 bases, and 8 bases had no gene match. CDR3 residues: CASSQQGDSSGYTF. The CDR3 nucleotides read TGTGCCAGCAGCCAACAGGGGGATAGCAGCGGCTACACCTTC.

This chain links TRBV18 with TRBJ1-1; D is unclear. The germline V and J ends were trimmed by 3 bases and 3 bases, with 8 bases remaining between them. Germline values: CDR1 KGHSH, CDR2 LQKENI. The CDR3 has 13 residues. The chain's CDR3 is CASSPVSYTEAFF. CDR3 sequence (DNA): TGTGCCAGCTCACCCGTGAGTTACACTGAAGCTTTCTTT.

The V gene is TRBV4-1, the J gene TRBJ2-7, with a possible D match to TRBD2 (6 bases). Looked up from germline, CDR1 is MGHRA and CDR2 is YSYEKL. CDR3 length equals 16 residues. The ends were cut back, 4 bases at V and 2 bases at J, with 18 bases in the middle. CDR3 sequence: CASSPTPTGGPYEQYF. CDR3 DNA: TGCGCCAGCAGCCCCACTCCAACCGGGGGTCCCTACGAGCAGTACTTC.

The rearrangement joins TRBV7-8 to TRBJ1-2; TRBD1 is a possible D gene (5 bases). The V end was cut by 5 bases, the J end by 4 bases, with 17 bases between. Germline V gene lookup returns CDR1 SGHVS and CDR2 FQNEAQ. The CDR3 sequence is 15 residues long. CDR3 nucleotide sequence: TGTGCCAGCAGCCTTCGGGACGGGAGTGGCTATGGCTACACCTTC. Its translation: CASSLRDGSGYGYTF.

V and J are TRBV28 and TRBJ1-5; maybe TRBD1 (5 bases). Germline CDR1 is MDHEN and CDR2 is SYDVKM. V was shortened by 7 bases and J by 10 bases, with 20 bases between the two germline ends. This CDR3 comprises 14 residues. The CDR3, as DNA: TGTGCCAGCACCACAAGAAGGGGTCGGGTTCCCCAGCATTTT. It specifies CASTTRRGRVPQHF.

This chain joins TRBV27 and TRBJ2-7, with 9 bases identical to TRBD1. Germline trimming cut 8 bases from V and 3 bases from J; bases unmatched to any gene: 2. Germline lookup yields CDR1 MNHEY and CDR2 SMNVEV (reference sequence). The CDR3 is made up of 12 amino acids. The CDR3 nucleotides are TGTGCCAGCCGGGGACAGGGCTACGAGCAGTACTTC. This sequence encodes CASRGQGYEQYF.

The chain carries TRBV9 and TRBJ2-7, with 7 bases matching TRBD2. In germline, CDR1 is SGDLS, CDR2 YYNGEE. The CDR3 consists of 15 residues. The V segment lost 2 bases and the J segment 5 bases; nucleotides outside the gene matches: 10. This chain's CDR3 is CASSVSAGVGHEQYF. As DNA, the CDR3 is TGTGCCAGCAGCGTTTCGGCGGGGGTCGGGCACGAGCAGTACTTC.

The chain is built from TRBV18 and TRBJ2-7; 9 nucleotides line up with TRBD1. This CDR3 comprises 15 residues. V trimming: 0 bases; J trimming: 2 bases; junction bases outside the gene matches: 2. CDR1 is KGHSH, CDR2 LQKENI, per germline. The CDR3 DNA sequence: TGTGCCAGCTCACCACCGGGACAGGGTGCCTACGAGCAGTACTTC. It specifies CASSPPGQGAYEQYF.

V usage is TRBV5-1 and J usage is TRBJ1-4, with D uncertain. Per the germline V gene, CDR1 is SGHRS and CDR2 is YFSETQ. Trimming removed 7 bases from V and 1 base from J, with 11 bases in between. The CDR3 has 14 amino acids. CDR3 sequence: CASGRLGTNEKLFF. The DNA of the CDR3 is TGCGCCAGCGGGAGGCTTGGAACTAATGAAAAACTGTTTTTT.

The rearrangement uses TRBV15 and TRBJ1-3; no clear D gene. Trimming removed 0 bases from V and 0 bases from J, with 6 bases in between. CDR1 and CDR2 (germline): LNHNV, YYDKDF (reference sequence). This CDR3 spans 15 amino acids. The CDR3 DNA sequence: TGTGCCACCAGCAGAGATCGCCTCTCTGGAAACACCATATATTTT. It translates to CATSRDRLSGNTIYF.

This sequence joins TRBV25-1 and TRBJ2-7, with D perhaps TRBD1 (7 bases). Germline CDR1 MGHDK, CDR2 SYGVNS. The CDR3 contains 15 residues. Trimming removed 6 bases from V and 8 bases from J, with 23 bases in between. The CDR3 region is CASSSAGRGAVKQYF. For the CDR3, the DNA is TGTGCCAGCAGCTCCGCGGGCAGGGGGGCTGTGAAGCAGTACTTC.

The V gene is TRBV7-6, the J gene TRBJ2-7; TRBD1 might be the D (5 bases). The CDR3 is 11 residues long. Germline V gene lookup returns CDR1 SGHVS and CDR2 FNYEAQ. V gave up 8 bases and J gave up 4 bases, with 9 bases separating them. Here the CDR3 DNA reads TGTGCCAGCGCCACAGGTTACGAGCAGTACTTC. Residues: CASATGYEQYF.

The chain uses TRBV19 and TRBJ1-1; D may be TRBD1 (6 bases). V lost 7 bases and J 4 bases, leaving 13 bases between the germline ends. Germline V gene sequence: CDR1 LNHDA, CDR2 SQIVND (reference sequence). CDR3 length: 13 residues. The CDR3, as DNA: TGTGCCAGTAATCAGGGGCAGCGCACTGAAGCTTTCTTT. This gives the protein CASNQGQRTEAFF.

The chain's CDR3 is CASSSRAYNEQFF. CDR3 DNA sequence: TGTGCCAGTAGTTCGCGGGCCTACAATGAGCAGTTCTTC. The chain carries TRBV19 and TRBJ2-1, with D possibly TRBD2 on 5 matching bases. Germline V gene sequence: CDR1 LNHDA, CDR2 SQIVND (reference sequence). CDR3 length: 13 residues. The ends were cut back, 5 bases at V and 2 bases at J, with 7 bases in the middle.

This clone turned up a few times. This rearrangement joins TRBV16 to TRBJ1-1; D call uncertain. This CDR3 region has 14 residues. Germline CDR1 and CDR2: KGHSY and FQNENV. V was cut by 0 bases and J by 1 base, with 6 bases left in between. CDR3 sequence (DNA): TGTGCCAGCAGCCAATCCCGGGGGAACACTGAAGCTTTCTTT. It codes for CASSQSRGNTEAFF. The full variable domain, completed using reference TRBV16 and TRBJ1-1, is GEEVAQTPKHLVRGEGQKAKLYCAPIKGHSYVFWYQQVLKNEFKFLISFQNENVFDETGMPKERFSAKCLPNSPCSLEIQATKLEDSAVYFCASSQSRGNTEAFFGQGTRLTVV.

The V call is TRBV5-1, the J call TRBJ2-5, with D hard to call. Trimming cost V 7 bases and J 4 bases, with 11 bases left between them. The germline CDR1 and CDR2 sequences are SGHRS and YFSETQ. The CDR3 is 12 residues long. DNA for the CDR3: TGCGCCAGCTCCCTATCACGAGAGACCCAGTACTTC. Its protein is CASSLSRETQYF. Full variable domain (outside the CDR3, taken from reference TRBV5-1 and TRBJ2-5): KAGVTQTPRYLIKTRGQQVTLSCSPISGHRSVSWYQQTPGQGLQFLFEYFSETQRNKGNFPGRFSGRQFSNSRSEMNVSTLELGDSALYLCASSLSRETQYFGPGTRLLVL.

The CDR3 region is CASRTGQGYEQYF. DNA for the CDR3: TGTGCCAGCAGAACGGGACAGGGGTACGAGCAGTACTTC. This rearrangement joins TRBV28 to TRBJ2-7, with 10 bases lining up with TRBD1. Germline V gene sequence: CDR1 MDHEN, CDR2 SYDVKM. Losses at the gene ends were 6 bases for V and 4 bases for J; bases not matched to a gene: 3. CDR3 size: 13 residues.

The chain couples TRBV27 to TRBJ1-1, with D possibly being TRBD1 (6 bases). The CDR3 consists of 13 residues. V lost 4 bases, J lost 2 bases, and 8 bases lay in between. Germline lookup yields CDR1 MNHEY and CDR2 SMNVEV (reference sequence). The CDR3 DNA sequence: TGTGCCAGCAGTTCGGGGGCAAACACTGAAGCTTTCTTT. Translation: CASSSGANTEAFF.

Written as DNA, the CDR3 is TGCGCCAGCAGCTTGTATGGGGAGGGCACCGGGGAGCTGTTTTTT. This codes for CASSLYGEGTGELFF. The chain uses TRBV5-1 and TRBJ2-2, with 7 bases that match TRBD2. The CDR3 covers 15 residues. V lost 1 base, J lost 4 bases, and 4 bases stayed unmatched. Germline loops: CDR1 SGHRS, CDR2 YFSETQ.

The CDR3, as DNA: TGCGCCAGCACCCCGGCGGGGGGCGGGGAGCTGTTTTTT. This encodes CASTPAGGGELFF. V is TRBV5-1 and J is TRBJ2-2, with TRBD2 matching over 8 bases. CDR1 is SGHRS, CDR2 YFSETQ, per germline. The CDR3 is 13 amino acids. V shed 6 bases and J 7 bases; nucleotides not matched to a gene: 5.

As DNA, the CDR3 is TGTGCCAGCAGTGAACCTGCGGGGACTGAAGCTTTCTTT. Encoded protein: CASSEPAGTEAFF. The V gene is TRBV2, the J gene TRBJ1-1, with unresolved D. This CDR3 is 13 amino acids long. Trimming pared 2 bases from V and 5 bases from J, leaving 9 bases between. CDR1 is SNHLY, CDR2 FYNNEI, per germline.

The V call is TRBV29-1, the J call TRBJ1-1; 7 bases fit TRBD1. Unmatched junction bases numbered 6, after V lost 4 bases and J lost 1 base. This CDR3 spans 14 amino acids. From germline, CDR1 is SQVTM and CDR2 ANQGSEA. This chain's CDR3 is CSVGVPGGNTEAFF. In DNA form, the CDR3 reads TGCAGCGTTGGAGTCCCAGGGGGGAACACTGAAGCTTTCTTT.